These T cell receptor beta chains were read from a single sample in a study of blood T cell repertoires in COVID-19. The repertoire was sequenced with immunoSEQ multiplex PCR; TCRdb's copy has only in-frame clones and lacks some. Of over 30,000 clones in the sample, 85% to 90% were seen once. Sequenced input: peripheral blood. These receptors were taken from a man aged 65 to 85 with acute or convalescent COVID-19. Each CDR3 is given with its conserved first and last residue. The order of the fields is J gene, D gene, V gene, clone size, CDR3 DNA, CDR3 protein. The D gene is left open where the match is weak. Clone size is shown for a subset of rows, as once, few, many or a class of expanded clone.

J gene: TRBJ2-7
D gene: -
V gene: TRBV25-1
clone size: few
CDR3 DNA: TGTGCCAGCAGCGTCCAGGGGTCCCACGAGCAGTACTTC
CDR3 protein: CASSVQGSHEQYF

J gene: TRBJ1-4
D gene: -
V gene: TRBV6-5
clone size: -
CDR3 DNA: TGTGCCAGCAGTTACCCCCAGGAAAAACTGTTTTTT
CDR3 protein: CASSYPQEKLFF

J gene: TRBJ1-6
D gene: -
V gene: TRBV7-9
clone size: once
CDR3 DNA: TGTGCCAGCAGCTTAAATCCCACCGAGGCACCCCTCCACTTT
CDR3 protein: CASSLNPTEAPLHF

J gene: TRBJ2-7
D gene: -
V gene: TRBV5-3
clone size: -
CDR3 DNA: TGTGCCAGAAGCTTGTCCAAATACGAGCAGTACTTC
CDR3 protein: CARSLSKYEQYF

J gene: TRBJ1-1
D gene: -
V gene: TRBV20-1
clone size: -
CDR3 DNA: TGCAGTGCTAGTTACGGGGGGAACACTGAAGCTTTCTTT
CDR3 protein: CSASYGGNTEAFF

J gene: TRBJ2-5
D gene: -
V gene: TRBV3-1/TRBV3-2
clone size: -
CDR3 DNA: TGTGCCAGCAGCCAGAAGACGTCGGGAGCGAGGGGAGAGACCCAGTACTTC
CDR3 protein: CASSQKTSGARGETQYF

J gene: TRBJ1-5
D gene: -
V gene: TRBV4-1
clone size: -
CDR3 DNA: TGCGCCAGCAGCCAACCCCAGGGCGGCAATCAGCCCCAGCATTTT
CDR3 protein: CASSQPQGGNQPQHF

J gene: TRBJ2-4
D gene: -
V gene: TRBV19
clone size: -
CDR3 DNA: TGTGCCAGTAGTATTGGGGGGGCCATTCAGTACTTC
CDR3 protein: CASSIGGAIQYF

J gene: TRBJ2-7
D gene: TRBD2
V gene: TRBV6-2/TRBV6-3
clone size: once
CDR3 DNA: TGTGCCAGCAGTCCACCTGGACCCGCGGGAGCCTACGAGCAGTACTTC
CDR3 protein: CASSPPGPAGAYEQYF

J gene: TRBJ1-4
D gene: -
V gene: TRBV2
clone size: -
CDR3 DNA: TGTGCCAGCACTCCGGAGACAGTTGCTAATGAAAAACTGTTTTTT
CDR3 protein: CASTPETVANEKLFF

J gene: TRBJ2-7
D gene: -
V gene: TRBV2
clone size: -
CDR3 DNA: TGTGCCAGCAGTTTCTACGGCGAGCAGTACTTC
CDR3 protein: CASSFYGEQYF

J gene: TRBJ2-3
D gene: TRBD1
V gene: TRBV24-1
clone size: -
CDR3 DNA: TGTGCCACCAGTCCCAGGGGGCTTGGAGATACGCAGTATTTT
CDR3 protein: CATSPRGLGDTQYF

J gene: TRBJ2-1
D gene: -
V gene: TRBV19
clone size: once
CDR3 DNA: TGTGCCACTAGACCTTGGCGGGACTCCTACAATGAGCAGTTCTTC
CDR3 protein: CATRPWRDSYNEQFF

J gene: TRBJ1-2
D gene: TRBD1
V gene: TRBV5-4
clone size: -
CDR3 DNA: TGTGCCAGCAGCTTTGACCGACAGGGAGTAAGTGGCTACACCTTC
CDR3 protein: CASSFDRQGVSGYTF

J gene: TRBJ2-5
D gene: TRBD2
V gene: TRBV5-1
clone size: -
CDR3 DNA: TGCGCCAGCAGCTTGGCTAGCGGGGAAGAGACCCAGTACTTC
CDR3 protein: CASSLASGEETQYF

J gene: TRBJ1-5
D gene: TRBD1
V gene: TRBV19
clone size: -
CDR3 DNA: TGTGCCAGTAGTTGGGACAGGGTGGGAGCGATGAGCAATCAGCCCCAGCATTTT
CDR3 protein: CASSWDRVGAMSNQPQHF

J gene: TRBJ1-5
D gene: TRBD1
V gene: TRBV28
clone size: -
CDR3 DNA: TGTGCCAGCAGCCCAATTTCCCCAGGGGGCGCGGGTCAGCCCCAGCATTTT
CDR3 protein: CASSPISPGGAGQPQHF

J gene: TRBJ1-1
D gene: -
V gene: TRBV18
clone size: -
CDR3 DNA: TGTGCCAGCTCACCACGGCAGGGGCCCCTGAACACTGAAGCTTTCTTT
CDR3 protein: CASSPRQGPLNTEAFF

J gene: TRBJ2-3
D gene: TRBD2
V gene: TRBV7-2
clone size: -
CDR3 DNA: TGTGCCAGCAGCTTACTTGCGACTAGCGGATACCTCAGGACAGATACGCAGTATTTT
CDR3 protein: CASSLLATSGYLRTDTQYF

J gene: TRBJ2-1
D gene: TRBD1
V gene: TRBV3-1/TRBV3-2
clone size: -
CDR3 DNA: TGTGCCAGCAGCTCGGGACAGGGGGAAAGGTCAAATGAGCAGTTCTTC
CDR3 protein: CASSSGQGERSNEQFF

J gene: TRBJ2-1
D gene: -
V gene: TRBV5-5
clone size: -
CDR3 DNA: TGTGCCAGCAGCCCTACAGGGGGGGCTCGGGATGAGCAGTTCTTC
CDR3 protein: CASSPTGGARDEQFF

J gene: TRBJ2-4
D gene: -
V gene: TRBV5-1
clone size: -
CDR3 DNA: TGCGCCAGCAGCTCCGACGGGGTCGGGGACATTCAGTACTTC
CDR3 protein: CASSSDGVGDIQYF

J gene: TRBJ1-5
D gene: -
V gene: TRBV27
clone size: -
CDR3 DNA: TGTGCCAGCAGTGTAAGTGGGCCGGGCAATCAGCCCCAGCATTTT
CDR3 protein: CASSVSGPGNQPQHF

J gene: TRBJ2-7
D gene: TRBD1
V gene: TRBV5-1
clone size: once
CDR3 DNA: TGCGCCAGCAGCTTCACACCCGGACAGGGGAACGAGCAGTACTTC
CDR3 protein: CASSFTPGQGNEQYF

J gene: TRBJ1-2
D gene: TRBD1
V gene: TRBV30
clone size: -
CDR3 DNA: TGTGCCTGGAGACAGGGGATGTCCGGCTACACCTTC
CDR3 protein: CAWRQGMSGYTF

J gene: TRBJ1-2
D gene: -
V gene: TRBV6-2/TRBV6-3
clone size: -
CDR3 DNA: TGTGCCAGCAGTTACGAGGCGAAGGGGAGGATCTATGGCTACACCTTC
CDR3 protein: CASSYEAKGRIYGYTF

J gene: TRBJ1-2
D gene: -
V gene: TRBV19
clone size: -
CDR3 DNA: TGTGCCAGTACCAATCACAGGGAAAGTAATGGCTACACCTTC
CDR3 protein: CASTNHRESNGYTF

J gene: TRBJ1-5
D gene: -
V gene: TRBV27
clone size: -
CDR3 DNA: TGTGCCAGCAGGGCAGGGGCGACACGGTCCCAGCATTTT
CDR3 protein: CASRAGATRSQHF

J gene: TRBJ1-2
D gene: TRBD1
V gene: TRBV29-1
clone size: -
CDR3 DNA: TGCAGCGTTCCGACAGGGAACTATGGCTACACCTTC
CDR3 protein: CSVPTGNYGYTF

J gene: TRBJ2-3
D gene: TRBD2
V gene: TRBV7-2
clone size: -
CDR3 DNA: TGTGCCAGCAGCCCCCCTAGCGGCAGCGGCACAGATACGCAGTATTTT
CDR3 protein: CASSPPSGSGTDTQYF

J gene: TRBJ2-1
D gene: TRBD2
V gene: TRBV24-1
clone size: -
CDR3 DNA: TGTGCCACCAGTGCGACTTTCACTAGCGGGAGGGCCCGCTACAATGAGCAGTTCTTC
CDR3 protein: CATSATFTSGRARYNEQFF

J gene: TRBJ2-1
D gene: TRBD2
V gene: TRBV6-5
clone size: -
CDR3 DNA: TGTGCCAGCAGTTCGACTAGCGGGGTCAATGAGCAGTTCTTC
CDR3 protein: CASSSTSGVNEQFF

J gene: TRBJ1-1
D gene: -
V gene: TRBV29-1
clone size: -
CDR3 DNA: TGCAGCGTGACACCCTCTTCATACACTGAAGCTTTCTTT
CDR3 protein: CSVTPSSYTEAFF

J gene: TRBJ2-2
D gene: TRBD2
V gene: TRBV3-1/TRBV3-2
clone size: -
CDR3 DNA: TGTGCCAGCAGCCAAACACTAGCGGGAGTTATCGGGGAGCTGTTTTTT
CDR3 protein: CASSQTLAGVIGELFF

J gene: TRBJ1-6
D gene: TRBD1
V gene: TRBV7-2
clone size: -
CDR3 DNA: TGTGCCAGCAGCTTAGATCGACAGGGATGGGGATCACCCCTCCACTTT
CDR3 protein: CASSLDRQGWGSPLHF

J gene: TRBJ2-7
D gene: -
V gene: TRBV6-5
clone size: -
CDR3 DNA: TGTGCCAGCACCTCTGGTGGGGAAACAGGCGAGCAGTACTTC
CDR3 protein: CASTSGGETGEQYF

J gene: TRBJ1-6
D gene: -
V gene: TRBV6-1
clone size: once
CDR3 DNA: TGTGCCAGCAGTGAATCCCTCACAGGGCGGAATTCACCCCTCCACTTT
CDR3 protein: CASSESLTGRNSPLHF

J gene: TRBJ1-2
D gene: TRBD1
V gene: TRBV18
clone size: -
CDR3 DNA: TGTGCCAGCTCGTCGGGACAGGGGTTTGATGGCTACACCTTC
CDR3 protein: CASSSGQGFDGYTF

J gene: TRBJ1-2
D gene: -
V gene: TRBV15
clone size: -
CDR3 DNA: TGTGCCACCAGCAGAGATATTAGGGCAGGGGCTAACTATGGCTACACCTTC
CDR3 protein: CATSRDIRAGANYGYTF

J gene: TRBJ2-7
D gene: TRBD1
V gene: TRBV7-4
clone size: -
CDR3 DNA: TGTGCCAGCAGCCGGGCCCCCGACAGGGTCTACGAGCAGTACTTC
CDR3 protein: CASSRAPDRVYEQYF

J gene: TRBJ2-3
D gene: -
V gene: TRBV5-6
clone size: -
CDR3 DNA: TGTGCCAGCAGCTTAGGTCACGGGGCAGATACGCAGTATTTT
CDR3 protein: CASSLGHGADTQYF

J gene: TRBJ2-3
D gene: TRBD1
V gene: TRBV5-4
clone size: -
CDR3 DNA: TGTGCCAGCAGCAGAAGGGACAGTTACACAGATACGCAGTATTTT
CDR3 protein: CASSRRDSYTDTQYF

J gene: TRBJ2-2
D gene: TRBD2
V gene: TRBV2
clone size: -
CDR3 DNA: TGTGCCAGCAGTCCGCTAGCGGGAGGTACCGGGGAGCTGTTTTTT
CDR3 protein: CASSPLAGGTGELFF